These 3 T cell receptor beta chains came from one sample sequenced in a study of blood T cell repertoires in COVID-19. Assay: immunoSEQ multiplex PCR; the TCRdb copy retains only in-frame clones and omits some. Here the sample spans over 110,000 clones, 87% being singletons. The specimen sequenced was PBMCs or T cells enriched from blood (not recorded which). These receptors all stem from a man in his fifties or sixties who had recovered from COVID-19.

In DNA, the CDR3 is TGTGCCAGCAGGTCGAGGGTCGGGGATCGGAATGAAAAACTGTTTTTT. Translated: CASRSRVGDRNEKLFF. The chain recombines TRBV14 with TRBJ1-4; D uncertain. Deletions cut 6 bases from V and 5 bases from J, with 19 bases between. The CDR3 covers 16 residues. Germline V CDR1 and CDR2: SGHDN, FVKESK. The variable domain in full, completed from reference TRBV14 and TRBJ1-4, reads EAGVTQFPSHSVIEKGQTVTLRCDPISGHDNLYWYRRVMGKEIKFLLHFVKESKQDESGMPNNRFLAERTGGTYSTLKVQPAELEDSGVYFCASRSRVGDRNEKLFFGSGTQLSVL.

This clone was detected a few times. The chain recombines TRBV18 with TRBJ2-3, with TRBD2 matching 9 bases. The CDR3 sequence is 13 residues long. CDR1 is KGHSH, CDR2 LQKENI, per germline. V shed 4 bases, J shed 4 bases, and the junction held 0 bases outside the gene matches. CDR3 nucleotides: TGTGCCAGCTCACTAGCGGGGGCAGATACGCAGTATTTT. It yields the protein CASSLAGADTQYF.

This chain joins TRBV6-5 and TRBJ1-2; TRBD1 aligns across 8 bases. The V and J ends lost 3 bases and 6 bases, in that order; junction bases with no gene match: 6. CDR3 length: 14 amino acids. CDR1 and CDR2 (germline): MNHEY, SVGAGI. CDR3 residues: CASSYGSTGDGYTF. Here the CDR3 DNA reads TGTGCCAGCAGTTATGGGTCGACAGGGGATGGCTACACCTTC.